The 20 T cell receptor beta chains given below trace back to one sample, sequenced in a study of T cell responses to AZD1222 COVID-19 vaccine. Profiling relied on immunoSEQ multiplex PCR, and the TCRdb table lists in-frame clones only, not all of them. The data hold 53,000 or so clones, with around 86% observed a single time. The material sequenced was peripheral blood, taken 28 days after the second AZD1222 dose. The receptors here all came from an adult who received the AZD1222 COVID-19 vaccine.

The gene calls are TRBV4-1 and TRBJ2-7; D call uncertain. Trimming took 0 bases from V and 2 from J, leaving 8 bases between them. Germline V gene data show CDR1 as MGHRA and CDR2 as YSYEKL. This CDR3 comprises 14 residues. The CDR3 sequence: CASSQDAWAYEQYF. Here the CDR3 DNA reads TGCGCCAGCAGCCAAGATGCCTGGGCCTACGAGCAGTACTTC.

The gene calls are TRBV25-1 and TRBJ2-1; D might be TRBD1 (6 bases). With 4 bases removed from V and 6 bases from J, the gap between germline ends came to 10 bases. The germline V gene encodes CDR1 MGHDK and CDR2 SYGVNS. The CDR3 has 13 amino acids. This CDR3 is CASSVQGSNEQFF. DNA of the CDR3: TGTGCCAGCAGTGTCCAGGGGTCCAATGAGCAGTTCTTC.

Points on this clone: A read error may produce the germline difference seen at one junction end. This chain joins TRBV2 and TRBJ2-3; 8 positions match TRBD2. Germline V gene lookup returns CDR1 SNHLY and CDR2 FYNNEI. The CDR3 spans 16 residues. The DNA of the CDR3 is TGTGCCAGCAGGGAAGGGATTAGCGGGATCACAGATACGCAGTATTTT. Its protein is CASREGISGITDTQYF.

The chain recombines TRBV10-2 with TRBJ1-4; D is ambiguous. The CDR3 sequence is 14 residues long. The ends were cut back, 2 bases at V and 10 bases at J, with 14 bases in the middle. The germline CDR1 and CDR2 sequences are WSHSY and SAAADI. CDR3 protein: CASSELGKWGKLFF. CDR3 bases: TGCGCCAGCAGTGAGCTGGGGAAGTGGGGAAAACTGTTTTTT.

The rearrangement uses TRBV7-8 and TRBJ1-6; 8 nucleotides agree with TRBD1. Per germline, CDR1 SGHVS and CDR2 FQNEAQ. The CDR3 runs 19 residues. With V trimmed by 2 bases and J by 6 bases, 15 bases remained unmatched. This chain's CDR3 is CASSLSFRSRGRSNSPLHF. The CDR3 DNA sequence: TGTGCCAGCAGCTTATCCTTCCGCTCCAGGGGGCGAAGTAATTCACCCCTCCACTTT.

This chain's CDR3 is CASSFMTGISYEQYF. The CDR3 nucleotides are TGTGCCAGCAGCTTCATGACAGGGATTTCCTACGAGCAGTACTTC. The V gene is TRBV5-8, the J gene TRBJ2-7; 7 positions agree with TRBD1. Germline CDR1 and CDR2: SGHTS and YDEGEE. V trimming: 2 bases; J trimming: 1 base; junction bases outside the gene matches: 6. The CDR3 totals 15 residues.

The rearrangement uses TRBV23-1 and TRBJ2-7; 10 bases map to TRBD1. Being an ORF, TRBV23-1 has a function that is uncertain. Germline trimming cut 1 base from V and 4 bases from J; bases unmatched to any gene: 10. The CDR3 is 17 residues long. CDR3 sequence reads: CASSQWWPGQGNYEQYF. The DNA for the CDR3 is TGCGCCAGCAGTCAATGGTGGCCGGGACAGGGGAATTACGAGCAGTACTTC.

V gene TRBV18 combines with J gene TRBJ2-2; no definite D call. Germline CDR1 KGHSH, CDR2 LQKENI. The V and J ends lost 3 bases and 0 bases respectively, with 5 bases between them. The CDR3 has 14 amino acids. Here the CDR3 DNA reads TGTGCCAGCTCACCCGCCTCGAACACCGGGGAGCTGTTTTTT. Translated, it gives CASSPASNTGELFF.

In DNA form, the CDR3 reads TGTGCCATCAGTGAGTCCACCTCATCCACAAGGGATGGCTACACCTTC. It is translated as CAISESTSSTRDGYTF. The chain couples TRBV10-3 to TRBJ1-2; no clear D. This CDR3 is built from 16 residues. The V end lost 0 bases, the J end lost 6 bases, and 17 bases lay between the germline ends. Germline V gene lookup returns CDR1 ENHRY and CDR2 SYGVKD.

A few counts support this clone. The chain carries TRBV7-9 and TRBJ1-2, with a tentative D call TRBD1 (6 bases). Germline CDR1 and CDR2: SEHNR and FQNEAQ (reference sequence). The CDR3 loop spans 14 amino acids. Trimming took off 5 bases at V and 4 bases at J, with 14 bases between the two ends. The CDR3 DNA reads as TGTGCCAGCAGCCCTTACACAGGGCCCTATGGCTACACCTTC. Residues: CASSPYTGPYGYTF.

The V and J genes are TRBV14 and TRBJ2-5, with 8 bases lining up with TRBD2. Unmatched junction bases numbered 9, after V lost 1 base and J lost 5 bases. Germline CDR1 SGHDN, CDR2 FVKESK. The CDR3 runs 16 residues. The CDR3 loop reads CASSQGLAGGSETQYF. In DNA form, the CDR3 reads TGTGCCAGCAGCCAAGGATTGGCGGGAGGTTCCGAGACCCAGTACTTC. The whole variable domain, filled in from reference TRBV14 and TRBJ2-5, reads EAGVTQFPSHSVIEKGQTVTLRCDPISGHDNLYWYRRVMGKEIKFLLHFVKESKQDESGMPNNRFLAERTGGTYSTLKVQPAELEDSGVYFCASSQGLAGGSETQYFGPGTRLLVL.

The V and J genes are TRBV7-2 and TRBJ1-1; 7 positions agree with TRBD1. The CDR3 is 15 amino acids. Germline CDR1 and CDR2: SGHTA and FQGNSA. The V segment lost 5 bases and the J segment 5 bases; nucleotides outside the gene matches: 11. The CDR3 DNA sequence: TGTGCCAGCAGCCCAGGGGGGCGGAGGATGACTGAAGCTTTCTTT. Protein: CASSPGGRRMTEAFF. The whole variable domain, filled in from reference TRBV7-2 and TRBJ1-1, reads GAGVSQSPSNKVTEKGKDVELRCDPISGHTALYWYRQSLGQGLEFLIYFQGNSAPDKSGLPSDRFSAERTGGSVSTLTIQRTQQEDSAVYLCASSPGGRRMTEAFFGQGTRLTVV.

The CDR3 DNA reads as TGTGCCAGCAGCCCTCACACCAGGGTGGAAACCTACGAGCAGTACTTC. Translation: CASSPHTRVETYEQYF. The chain joins TRBV27 to TRBJ2-7, with D possibly TRBD1 on 5 matching bases. CDR1 MNHEY and CDR2 SMNVEV come from the germline V gene (reference sequence). The V gene lost 6 bases and the J gene lost 2 bases, with 20 bases spanning the gap. The CDR3 sequence is 16 residues long.

The chain joins TRBV29-1 to TRBJ2-2; 8 bases agree with TRBD1. With 6 bases clipped from V and 7 bases from J, the junction kept 7 bases outside the gene matches. Germline values: CDR1 SQVTM, CDR2 ANQGSEA. The CDR3 length is 13 residues. CDR3 DNA sequence: TGCAGCGTCCGATCACAGGGGGTCGGGGAGCTGTTTTTT. Its protein is CSVRSQGVGELFF.

V is TRBV24-1 and J is TRBJ2-3; the D is unclear. V lost 4 bases and J 0 bases, leaving 1 base between the germline ends. This CDR3 has 12 residues. Germline CDR1 is KGHDR and CDR2 is SFDVKD. The CDR3: CATSDSTDTQYF. CDR3 nucleotides: TGTGCCACCAGTGACAGCACAGATACGCAGTATTTT.

V and J are TRBV5-8 and TRBJ1-2; D not certain. V shed 4 bases and J shed 4 bases, with 11 bases lying between them. The germline V gene encodes CDR1 SGHTS and CDR2 YDEGEE. The CDR3 runs 13 residues. The CDR3 bases are TGTGCCAGCAGCCGTAGTGGTGGCTATGGCTACACCTTC. Encoded protein: CASSRSGGYGYTF.

Only a few counts were recorded for this clone. The V and J genes are TRBV7-2 and TRBJ1-5; 8 bases align to TRBD1. This CDR3 has 15 residues. The V segment lost 5 bases and the J segment 5 bases; nucleotides outside the gene matches: 8. CDR1 is SGHTA, CDR2 FQGNSA, per germline. The CDR3 spells CASSRVTGVDQPQHF. The CDR3 DNA sequence: TGTGCCAGCAGCCGTGTGACAGGGGTAGATCAGCCCCAGCATTTT.

The chain has TRBV18 and TRBJ2-7, with a possible D match to TRBD2 (6 bases). The CDR3 length is 14 residues. The V gene's germline CDR1 is KGHSH and CDR2 LQKENI. The ends were cut back, 1 base at V and 2 bases at J, with 9 bases in the middle. CDR3 DNA: TGTGCCAGCTCACCACGGAGGGACCCCTACGAGCAGTACTTC. Translating it yields CASSPRRDPYEQYF.

This chain joins TRBV7-9 and TRBJ2-1, with D perhaps given as TRBD1 or TRBD2 (5 bases each). Trimming pared 2 bases from V and 3 bases from J, leaving 14 bases between. The CDR3 runs 16 residues. The V gene's germline CDR1 is SEHNR and CDR2 FQNEAQ (reference sequence). The CDR3 DNA follows: TGTGCCAGCAGCTTAAGAGGTGGGACCGGCTACAATGAGCAGTTCTTC. Translated: CASSLRGGTGYNEQFF. Looking up the rest from reference TRBV7-9 and TRBJ2-1 gives the full variable domain: DTGVSQNPRHKITKRGQNVTFRCDPISEHNRLYWYRQTLGQGPEFLTYFQNEAQLEKSRLLSDRFSAERPKGSFSTLEIQRTEQGDSAMYLCASSLRGGTGYNEQFFGPGTRLTVL.

The V and J genes are TRBV11-2 and TRBJ2-6; D uncertain. The germline V gene has CDR1 SGHAT and CDR2 FQNNGV. V lost 5 bases, J lost 3 bases, and 17 bases lay in between. This CDR3 is built from 17 residues. As DNA, the CDR3 is TGTGCCAGCAGCCTCTTTGCGCAAGGCAGTGGGGCCAACGTCCTGACTTTC. Translated: CASSLFAQGSGANVLTF.